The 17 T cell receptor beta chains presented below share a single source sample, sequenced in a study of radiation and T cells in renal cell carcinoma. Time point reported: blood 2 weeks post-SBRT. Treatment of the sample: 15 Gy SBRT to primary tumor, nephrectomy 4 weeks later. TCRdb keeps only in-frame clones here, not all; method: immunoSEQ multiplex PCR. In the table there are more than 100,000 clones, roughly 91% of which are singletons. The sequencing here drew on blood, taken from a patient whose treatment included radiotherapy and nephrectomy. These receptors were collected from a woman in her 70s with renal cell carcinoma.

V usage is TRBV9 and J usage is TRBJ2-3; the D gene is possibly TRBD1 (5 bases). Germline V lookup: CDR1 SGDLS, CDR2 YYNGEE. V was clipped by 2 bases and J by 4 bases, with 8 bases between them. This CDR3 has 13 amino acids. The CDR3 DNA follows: TGTGCCAGCAGCGTCGAAGGGGCAGATACGCAGTATTTT. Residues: CASSVEGADTQYF.

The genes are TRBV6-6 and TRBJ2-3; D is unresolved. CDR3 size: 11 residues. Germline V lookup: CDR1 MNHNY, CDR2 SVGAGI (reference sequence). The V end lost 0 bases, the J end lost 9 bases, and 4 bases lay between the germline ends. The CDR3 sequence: CASSYSPTQYF. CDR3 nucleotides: TGTGCCAGCAGTTACTCTCCGACGCAGTATTTT.

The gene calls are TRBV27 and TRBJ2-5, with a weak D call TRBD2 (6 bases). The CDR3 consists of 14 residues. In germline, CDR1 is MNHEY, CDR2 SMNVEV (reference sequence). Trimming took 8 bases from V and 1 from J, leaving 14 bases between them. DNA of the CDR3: TGTGCCAGCGGGGGGAGACCCGCCCAAGAGACCCAGTACTTC. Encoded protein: CASGGRPAQETQYF.

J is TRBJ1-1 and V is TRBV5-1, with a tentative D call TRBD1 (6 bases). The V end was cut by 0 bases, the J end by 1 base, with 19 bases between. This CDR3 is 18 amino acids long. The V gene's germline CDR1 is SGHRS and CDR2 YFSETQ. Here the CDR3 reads CASSLVRGLGSGNTEAFF. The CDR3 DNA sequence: TGCGCCAGCAGCTTGGTCCGGGGGCTGGGGTCAGGGAACACTGAAGCTTTCTTT.

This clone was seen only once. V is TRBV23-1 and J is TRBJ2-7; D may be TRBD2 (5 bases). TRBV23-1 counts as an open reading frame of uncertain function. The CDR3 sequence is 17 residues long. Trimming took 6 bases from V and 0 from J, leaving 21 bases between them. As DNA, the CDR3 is TGCGCCAGCAGGCCTCTAGCCCCTCATTCGCCCTCCTACGAGCAGTACTTC. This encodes CASRPLAPHSPSYEQYF.

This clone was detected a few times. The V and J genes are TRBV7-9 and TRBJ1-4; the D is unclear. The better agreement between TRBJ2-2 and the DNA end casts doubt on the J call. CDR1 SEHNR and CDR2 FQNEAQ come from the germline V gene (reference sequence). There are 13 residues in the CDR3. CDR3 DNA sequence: TGTGCCAGCAGCTTAGAAAATATGGGGGAGCTGTTTTTT. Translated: CASSLENMGELFF.

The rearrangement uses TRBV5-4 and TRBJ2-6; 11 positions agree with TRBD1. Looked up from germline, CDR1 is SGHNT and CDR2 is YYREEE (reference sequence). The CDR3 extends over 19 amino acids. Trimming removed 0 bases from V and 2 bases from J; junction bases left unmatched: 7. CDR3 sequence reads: CASSLVGGTGGTGANVLTF. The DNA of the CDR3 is TGTGCCAGCAGCTTGGTTGGTGGGACAGGGGGGACTGGGGCCAACGTCCTGACTTTC. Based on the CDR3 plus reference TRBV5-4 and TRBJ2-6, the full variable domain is ETGVTQSPTHLIKTRGQQVTLRCSSQSGHNTVSWYQQALGQGPQFIFQYYREEENGRGNFPPRFSGLQFPNYSSELNVNALELDDSALYLCASSLVGGTGGTGANVLTFGAGSRLTVL.

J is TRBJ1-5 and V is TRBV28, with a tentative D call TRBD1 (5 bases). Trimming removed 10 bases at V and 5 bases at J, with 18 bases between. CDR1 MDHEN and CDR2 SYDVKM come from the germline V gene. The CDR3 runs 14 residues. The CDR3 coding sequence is TGTGCCACCCACAACTCGTGGGGGGATCAGCCCCAGCATTTT. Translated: CATHNSWGDQPQHF.

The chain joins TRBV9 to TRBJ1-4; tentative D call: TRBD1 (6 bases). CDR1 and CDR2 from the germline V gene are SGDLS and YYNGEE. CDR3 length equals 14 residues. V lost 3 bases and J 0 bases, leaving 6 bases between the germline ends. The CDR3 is CASSDRATNEKLFF. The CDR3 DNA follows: TGTGCCAGCAGCGACAGGGCAACTAATGAAAAACTGTTTTTT. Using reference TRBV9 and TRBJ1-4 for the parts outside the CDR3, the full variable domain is DSGVTQTPKHLITATGQRVTLRCSPRSGDLSVYWYQQSLDQGLQFLIQYYNGEERAKGNILERFSAQQFPDLHSELNLSSLELGDSALYFCASSDRATNEKLFFGSGTQLSVL.

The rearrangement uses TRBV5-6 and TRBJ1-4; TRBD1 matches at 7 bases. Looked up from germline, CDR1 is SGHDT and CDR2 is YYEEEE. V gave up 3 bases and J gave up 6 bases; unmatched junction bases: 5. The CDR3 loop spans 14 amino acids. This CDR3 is CASSSPGGDEKLFF. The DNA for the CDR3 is TGTGCCAGCAGCTCCCCAGGGGGGGATGAAAAACTGTTTTTT.

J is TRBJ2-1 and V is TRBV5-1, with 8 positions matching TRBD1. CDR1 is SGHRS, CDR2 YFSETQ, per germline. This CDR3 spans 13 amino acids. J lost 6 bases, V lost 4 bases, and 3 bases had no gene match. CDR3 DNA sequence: TGCGCCAGCAGCACGGGACAGGCCAATGAGCAGTTCTTC. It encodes CASSTGQANEQFF.

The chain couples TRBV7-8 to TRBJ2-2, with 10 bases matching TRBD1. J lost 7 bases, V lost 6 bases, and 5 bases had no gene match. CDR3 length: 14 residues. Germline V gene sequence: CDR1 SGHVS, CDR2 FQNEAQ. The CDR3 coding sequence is TGTGCCAGCAGGGGACAGGGGTGGGTCGGGGAGCTGTTTTTT. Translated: CASRGQGWVGELFF.

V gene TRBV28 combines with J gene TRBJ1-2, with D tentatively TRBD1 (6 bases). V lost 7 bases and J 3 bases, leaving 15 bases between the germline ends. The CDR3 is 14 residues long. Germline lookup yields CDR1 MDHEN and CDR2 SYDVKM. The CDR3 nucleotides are TGTGCCAGCACCCCGGGGGCACTCTACTATGGCTACACCTTC. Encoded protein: CASTPGALYYGYTF.

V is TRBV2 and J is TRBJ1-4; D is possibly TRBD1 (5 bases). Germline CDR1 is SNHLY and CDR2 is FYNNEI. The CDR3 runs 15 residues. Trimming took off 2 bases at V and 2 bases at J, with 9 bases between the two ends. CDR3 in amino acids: CASSEQGSTNEKLFF. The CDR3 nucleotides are TGTGCCAGCAGTGAACAGGGAAGCACTAATGAAAAACTGTTTTTT.

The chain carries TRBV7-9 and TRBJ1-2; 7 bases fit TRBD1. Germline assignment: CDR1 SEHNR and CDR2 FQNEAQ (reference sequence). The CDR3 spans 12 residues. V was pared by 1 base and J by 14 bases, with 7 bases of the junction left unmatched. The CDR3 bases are TGTGCCAGCAGCTTAGTTAGGGGGCACGAGACCTTC. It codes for CASSLVRGHETF.

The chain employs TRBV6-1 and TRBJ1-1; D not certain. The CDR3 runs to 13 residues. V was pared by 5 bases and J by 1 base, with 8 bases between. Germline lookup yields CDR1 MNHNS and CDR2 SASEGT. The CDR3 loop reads CASSSSGNTEAFF. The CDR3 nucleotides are TGTGCCAGCAGTTCCTCGGGGAACACTGAAGCTTTCTTT.

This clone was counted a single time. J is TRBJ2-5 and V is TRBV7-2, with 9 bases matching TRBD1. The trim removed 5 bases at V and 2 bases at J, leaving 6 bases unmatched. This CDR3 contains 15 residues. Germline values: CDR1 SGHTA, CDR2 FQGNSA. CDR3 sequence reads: CASSHRGQGQETQYF. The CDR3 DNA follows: TGTGCCAGCAGCCACAGGGGACAGGGACAAGAGACCCAGTACTTC.